The 27 T cell receptor beta chains in this list originate from one sample, sequenced in a study of glioma-infiltrating T cells after dendritic cell vaccination. The protocol was immunoSEQ multiplex PCR, while the TCRdb copy is restricted to in-frame clones and leaves out a portion. The table lists roughly 41,000 clones, 82% of them singletons. The specimen was blood, collected before dendritic cell vaccination. These receptors were collected from a human donor with glioblastoma.

V is TRBV9 and J is TRBJ2-2; 7 bases are shared with TRBD1. The CDR3 contains 15 residues. The junction had 6 bases not matched to a gene; V was cut back by 3 bases and J by 4 bases. CDR1 and CDR2 (germline): SGDLS, YYNGEE. The CDR3 is CASSGPGQTTGELFF. For the CDR3, the DNA is TGTGCCAGCAGCGGGCCGGGACAGACCACCGGGGAGCTGTTTTTT.

The rearrangement uses TRBV11-2 and TRBJ2-2, with 11 bases lining up with TRBD2. This CDR3 is 15 amino acids long. Germline trimming cut 6 bases from V and 6 bases from J; bases unmatched to any gene: 6. Germline V gene data show CDR1 as SGHAT and CDR2 as FQNNGV. CDR3 nucleotides: TGTGCCAGCAGACCTAGCGGGGGGCGTCCCGGGGAGCTGTTTTTT. Protein sequence: CASRPSGGRPGELFF. The full variable domain, completed using reference TRBV11-2 and TRBJ2-2, is EAGVAQSPRYKIIEKRQSVAFWCNPISGHATLYWYQQILGQGPKLLIQFQNNGVVDDSQLPKDRFSAERLKGVDSTLKIQPAKLEDSAVYLCASRPSGGRPGELFFGEGSRLTVL.

The genes are TRBV19 and TRBJ1-4; perhaps TRBD1 as D (5 bases). Per the germline V gene, CDR1 is LNHDA and CDR2 is SQIVND (reference sequence). V lost 0 bases and J lost 0, with 17 bases in between. The CDR3 is made up of 19 amino acids. The CDR3 region is CASSIDLGLRASTNEKLFF. The CDR3 DNA sequence: TGTGCCAGTAGTATAGATTTAGGGCTCAGGGCCTCAACTAATGAAAAACTGTTTTTT.

This chain uses TRBV5-1 with TRBJ2-1; TRBD1 matches at 12 bases. The CDR3 runs 17 residues. Germline V CDR1 and CDR2: SGHRS, YFSETQ. Trimming took 0 bases from V and 8 from J; bases not matched to a gene: 9. Written as DNA, the CDR3 is TGCGCCAGCAGCTTGGGGAGCGGGACAGGGGGCAACGATGAGCAGTTCTTC. It translates to CASSLGSGTGGNDEQFF.

For the CDR3, the DNA is TGTGCCAGCTCACCTTGGACAGGGAGGAGGGGGACTGAAGCTTTCTTT. It encodes CASSPWTGRRGTEAFF. The rearrangement joins TRBV18 to TRBJ1-1, with 8 nucleotides matching TRBD1. The germline V gene encodes CDR1 KGHSH and CDR2 LQKENI. The V and J ends lost 3 bases and 5 bases, in that order; junction bases with no gene match: 11. CDR3 length: 16 amino acids.

The chain joins TRBV18 to TRBJ1-4; TRBD1 might be the D (6 bases). Germline loops: CDR1 KGHSH, CDR2 LQKENI. The CDR3 spans 14 residues. V lost 3 bases to trimming and J lost 8 bases, with 13 bases between them. CDR3 DNA sequence: TGTGCCAGCTCACCGGGGGCACCTTCCGAAAAACTGTTTTTT. Translation gives CASSPGAPSEKLFF. The full variable domain, rest sourced from reference TRBV18 and TRBJ1-4, is NAGVMQNPRHLVRRRGQEARLRCSPMKGHSHVYWYRQLPEEGLKFMVYLQKENIIDESGMPKERFSAEFPKEGPSILRIQQVVRGDSAAYFCASSPGAPSEKLFFGSGTQLSVL.

This clone was detected a few times. This sequence joins TRBV30 and TRBJ2-3; possible D gene TRBD2, 6 bases. Trimming pared 7 bases from V and 0 bases from J, leaving 11 bases between. Per germline, CDR1 GTSNPN and CDR2 SVGIG (reference sequence). The CDR3 runs 13 residues. Here the CDR3 reads CAFRDLSTDTQYF. The CDR3 DNA is TGTGCCTTCCGGGACTTAAGCACAGATACGCAGTATTTT.

The chain couples TRBV9 to TRBJ2-3; possibly TRBD2 for D (7 bases). CDR3 size: 14 residues. Trimming took 7 bases from V and 0 from J, leaving 12 bases between them. Looked up from germline, CDR1 is SGDLS and CDR2 is YYNGEE. DNA for the CDR3: TGTGCCAGCCAACGGGGGGCCAGCACAGATACGCAGTATTTT. Amino acids: CASQRGASTDTQYF.

The genes are TRBV7-8 and TRBJ2-2; 7 nucleotides line up with TRBD1. The CDR3 is made up of 14 amino acids. CDR1 and CDR2 from the germline V gene are SGHVS and FQNEAQ. With 4 bases clipped from V and 5 bases from J, the junction kept 4 bases outside the gene matches. CDR3 protein: CASSSQGYTGELFF. In DNA form, the CDR3 reads TGTGCCAGCAGCTCACAGGGGTATACCGGGGAGCTGTTTTTT. The variable domain in full, completed from reference TRBV7-8 and TRBJ2-2, reads GAGVSQSPRYKVAKRGQDVALRCDPISGHVSLFWYQQALGQGPEFLTYFQNEAQLDKSGLPSDRFFAERPEGSVSTLKIQRTQQEDSAVYLCASSSQGYTGELFFGEGSRLTVL.

The gene calls are TRBV11-3 and TRBJ2-1, with TRBD2 matching 8 bases. Germline assignment: CDR1 SGHNT and CDR2 YENEEA. V was clipped by 4 bases and J by 10 bases; unmatched bases: 6. This CDR3 has 13 residues. DNA of the CDR3: TGTGCCAGCAGCTCAATCCGGGGGGGGGAGCAGTTCTTC. Its protein is CASSSIRGGEQFF. The complete variable domain, with remaining parts taken from reference TRBV11-3 and TRBJ2-1, reads EAGVVQSPRYKIIEKKQPVAFWCNPISGHNTLYWYLQNLGQGPELLIRYENEEAVDDSQLPKDRFSAERLKGVDSTLKIQPAELGDSAVYLCASSSIRGGEQFFGPGTRLTVL.

The chain carries TRBV10-2 and TRBJ2-5; maybe TRBD2 (6 bases). V lost 0 bases and J 3 bases, leaving 11 bases between the germline ends. The CDR3 has 15 residues. Germline CDR1 is WSHSY and CDR2 is SAAADI. CDR3 sequence: CASSESGGVKETQYF. CDR3 nucleotides: TGCGCCAGCAGTGAGTCCGGCGGGGTCAAAGAGACCCAGTACTTC.

The chain has TRBV7-2 and TRBJ1-2; possibly TRBD1 for D (6 bases). The CDR3 contains 14 residues. Germline V CDR1 and CDR2: SGHTA, FQGNSA. The ends were cut back, 4 bases at V and 4 bases at J, with 13 bases in the middle. The CDR3 protein is CASSSDSQIYGYTF. The CDR3, as DNA: TGTGCCAGCAGCTCGGACAGTCAAATCTATGGCTACACCTTC.

V is TRBV5-4 and J is TRBJ2-7; weak D call: TRBD1 (5 bases). Germline V lookup: CDR1 SGHNT, CDR2 YYREEE (reference sequence). The germline V and J ends were trimmed by 4 bases and 1 base, with 12 bases remaining between them. The CDR3 length is 14 residues. CDR3 region: CASSPETASYEQYF. CDR3 DNA: TGTGCCAGCAGCCCCGAGACAGCGTCCTACGAGCAGTACTTC.

The chain is built from TRBV11-2 and TRBJ2-5; 8 positions agree with TRBD2. The V gene end was trimmed by 0 bases and the J gene end by 4 bases; junction bases not matched to a gene: 7. The CDR3 covers 16 residues. Germline lookup yields CDR1 SGHAT and CDR2 FQNNGV. CDR3 loop: CASSLERAGGGETQYF. As DNA, the CDR3 is TGTGCCAGCAGCTTAGAGCGGGCGGGGGGTGGAGAGACCCAGTACTTC. Full variable domain (remainder filled in from reference TRBV11-2 and TRBJ2-5): EAGVAQSPRYKIIEKRQSVAFWCNPISGHATLYWYQQILGQGPKLLIQFQNNGVVDDSQLPKDRFSAERLKGVDSTLKIQPAKLEDSAVYLCASSLERAGGGETQYFGPGTRLLVL.

This clone was observed once. This chain joins TRBV9 and TRBJ1-2, with TRBD1 matching 9 bases. Germline V gene data show CDR1 as SGDLS and CDR2 as YYNGEE. This CDR3 has 14 amino acids. J gave up 3 bases and V 3 bases, and 3 bases lay outside the gene matches. As DNA, the CDR3 is TGTGCCAGCAGCGCACAGGGGGCGGACTATGGCTACACCTTC. Protein: CASSAQGADYGYTF.

The genes are TRBV6-5 and TRBJ1-2; possibly TRBD1 for D (5 bases). This CDR3 has 13 residues. Trimming removed 7 bases from V and 6 bases from J, with 15 bases in between. In germline, CDR1 is MNHEY, CDR2 SVGAGI. The DNA of the CDR3 is TGTGCCAGCATCTCCGGGGGAAGGAATGGCTACACCTTC. It yields the protein CASISGGRNGYTF.

This clone showed up just once. The chain links TRBV2 to TRBJ1-3, with D perhaps TRBD1 (5 bases). The CDR3 runs 15 residues. The germline gives CDR1 SNHLY, CDR2 FYNNEI. V lost 5 bases to trimming and J lost 0 bases, with 11 bases between them. The CDR3 nucleotides read TGTGCCAGCAGTAGGTTGCAGGGCTCTGGAAACACCATATATTTT. Protein sequence: CASSRLQGSGNTIYF.

The chain employs TRBV6-6 and TRBJ2-7; TRBD1 matches 11 bases. CDR1 MNHNY and CDR2 SVGAGI come from the germline V gene (reference sequence). This CDR3 is built from 13 residues. V trimming: 10 bases; J trimming: 7 bases; junction bases outside the gene matches: 9. The CDR3 loop is CATKDRGHREQYF. CDR3 nucleotide sequence: TGTGCCACCAAGGACAGGGGGCACAGGGAGCAGTACTTC.

The chain recombines TRBV30 with TRBJ1-5, with TRBD1 matching 9 bases. CDR1 GTSNPN and CDR2 SVGIG come from the germline V gene (reference sequence). J was trimmed by 3 bases and V by 1 base; bases with no gene match: 1. This CDR3 spans 14 amino acids. This CDR3 reads CAWSGTGANQPQHF. CDR3 nucleotides: TGTGCCTGGAGTGGGACAGGGGCCAATCAGCCCCAGCATTTT.

V gene TRBV9 combines with J gene TRBJ1-1; TRBD1 matches 7 bases. The CDR3 is made up of 16 amino acids. Germline values: CDR1 SGDLS, CDR2 YYNGEE. Trimming took 0 bases from V and 1 from J; bases not matched to a gene: 6. DNA of the CDR3: TGTGCCAGCAGCGTAGGGCCAGGGGGTGGGAACACTGAAGCTTTCTTT. As protein: CASSVGPGGGNTEAFF. The variable domain in full, completed from reference TRBV9 and TRBJ1-1, reads DSGVTQTPKHLITATGQRVTLRCSPRSGDLSVYWYQQSLDQGLQFLIQYYNGEERAKGNILERFSAQQFPDLHSELNLSSLELGDSALYFCASSVGPGGGNTEAFFGQGTRLTVV.

The sample holds a few counts of this clone. The genes are TRBV14 and TRBJ2-7; D remains ambiguous. Germline loops: CDR1 SGHDN, CDR2 FVKESK. Between the trimmed V and J ends, which lost 1 base and 3 bases, there was a span of 7 bases. The CDR3 is 13 amino acids. The CDR3 protein is CASSQVPGYEQYF. For the CDR3, the DNA is TGTGCCAGCAGCCAAGTTCCGGGCTACGAGCAGTACTTC.

This clone was seen a handful of times. The chain employs TRBV15 and TRBJ2-3; D ambiguous. The CDR3 is 12 residues long. V gave up 5 bases and J gave up 2 bases, with 5 bases separating them. Looked up from germline, CDR1 is LNHNV and CDR2 is YYDKDF (reference sequence). The CDR3 nucleotides read TGTGCCACCAGCGAACTCACAGATACGCAGTATTTT. This sequence encodes CATSELTDTQYF.

Here the CDR3 reads CASSSRLAGATYEQYF. CDR3 sequence (DNA): TGTGCCAGCAGCTCCCGACTAGCGGGGGCCACCTACGAGCAGTACTTC. The genes are TRBV13 and TRBJ2-7, with TRBD2 matching over 12 bases. The V segment lost 4 bases and the J segment 2 bases; nucleotides outside the gene matches: 6. This CDR3 region has 16 residues. Germline V gene lookup returns CDR1 PRHDT and CDR2 FYEKMQ (reference sequence). Based on the CDR3 plus reference TRBV13 and TRBJ2-7, the full variable domain is AAGVIQSPRHLIKEKRETATLKCYPIPRHDTVYWYQQGPGQDPQFLISFYEKMQSDKGSIPDRFSAQQFSDYHSELNMSSLELGDSALYFCASSSRLAGATYEQYFGPGTRLTVT.

CDR3 sequence reads: CASSEGLDTGELFF. CDR3 nucleotide sequence: TGTGCCAGCAGTGAGGGACTAGACACCGGGGAGCTGTTTTTT. The rearrangement links TRBV2 to TRBJ2-2; 8 bases map to TRBD2. Germline trimming cut 3 bases from V and 3 bases from J; bases unmatched to any gene: 0. CDR1 and CDR2 (germline): SNHLY, FYNNEI. The CDR3 contains 14 residues.

This clone was detected only a few times. This chain links TRBV6-6 with TRBJ2-5; D is perhaps TRBD1 (5 bases). The CDR3 has 14 amino acids. V was shortened by 2 bases and J by 1 base, with 8 bases between the two germline ends. Germline V gene data show CDR1 as MNHNY and CDR2 as SVGAGI (reference sequence). The CDR3 bases are TGTGCCAGCAGTTACAGGGGAATCCAAGAGACCCAGTACTTC. It is translated as CASSYRGIQETQYF.

This chain links TRBV11-3 with TRBJ1-3; D unresolved. CDR1 is SGHNT, CDR2 YENEEA, per germline. The CDR3 length is 14 residues. V was clipped by 2 bases and J by 1 base, with 6 bases between them. For the CDR3, the DNA is TGTGCCAGCAGCTTATCGGGTTCTGGAAACACCATATATTTT. This sequence encodes CASSLSGSGNTIYF.

This chain links TRBV4-1 with TRBJ2-5; 8 bases line up with TRBD1. TRBJ2-7 matches the DNA end more closely, so the J call is doubtful. Germline CDR1 MGHRA, CDR2 YSYEKL. The CDR3 contains 16 residues. Written as DNA, the CDR3 is TGCGCCAGCAGCCAAGGTGACAGGGGTACATTTGACGAGCAGTACTTC. Residues: CASSQGDRGTFDEQYF.